This TCR beta chain was recorded in a study of OX40 agonist ivuxolimab in advanced cancers. Turning to the overall study: Ivuxolimab was a fully human IgG2 agonistic monoclonal antibody targeting the costimulatory receptor OX40 (CD134). Intravenous ivuxolimab was administered to patients every 2 weeks at six dose levels: 0.01, 0.1, 0.3, 1.5, 3 and 10 mg/kg. Partial responses were achieved by three dose-escalation patients, of whom one had hepatocellular carcinoma and two had cutaneous melanoma. A male proportion of roughly 80% and a mean age of roughly 55 years, ranging from about 20 to 80, were recorded for the dose-escalation cohort. The paper covers the monotherapy dose-escalation part of the phase I ivuxolimab trial, which included N = 52 patients. Prior anti-PD-1, anti-PD-L1 or anti-CTLA-4 therapy was permitted, and checkpoint inhibitors had been received by more than 35% of dose-escalation patients. Among the approximately 50 dose-escalation patients, around 19 had hepatocellular carcinoma, roughly 15 melanoma, 9 renal cell carcinoma and 9 head and neck cancer. Peripheral TCRbeta sequencing was intended to test whether TCR sequence diversity was altered and clonal T-cell expansion was caused by ivuxolimab.

On the study overall, not on this receptor specifically: At doses of 0.1 to 3.0 mg/kg, clonal expansion of both CD4+ and CD8+ T cells in blood was seen between baseline and week 6. Partial responders in the 0.1-3.0 mg/kg groups had among the lowest normalized peripheral clonal expansion, especially among CD8+ T cells. Which antigens the clonally expanded peripheral T cells were specific for was not determined. Low levels of normalized T-cell clonal expansion were also seen in some nonresponding patients. After ivuxolimab, CD8+ T cells had more expanded clones than CD4+ T cells on average.

Genomic DNA was extracted from sorted cells for sequencing of the TCRbeta CDR3 region. The immunoSEQ Assay was used to sequence the TCRbeta CDR3 regions. In its TCRdb copy, this immuneACCESS table keeps in-frame sequences only and misses some clones. Where compared with another copy, unresolved V genes explain less than half of these, and the others have no known cause. Within this sample are fewer than 40,000 clones, with approximately 90% of them counted one time only. The biggest ten clones account for approximately 0.9% of the sample. The trial excluded patients who had a history of autoimmune disease or who were on systemic immunosuppression. Peripheral blood for TCR sequencing was collected from all dose cohorts at baseline, on cycle 4 day 1, and on cycle 7 day 1. The samples were drawn from a first-in-human, open-label, multicenter phase I dose-escalation trial of ivuxolimab. Adults with locally advanced or metastatic head and neck squamous cell, hepatocellular, melanoma or renal cell carcinoma were enrolled in the trial. Before TCR sequencing, CD4+ and CD8+ T cells were separately sorted from peripheral blood.

The V and J ends are trimmed by 7 bases and 0 bases, leaving 7 bases between them. The CDR3 runs 13 residues from the cysteine to the phenylalanine. The read is trimmed to its CDR3 DNA, 39 bases read in frame from base 1. CDR1 and CDR2 were assigned from the germline V gene as MNHNS and SASEGT. On this clone itself: Its binding antigen is unknown. Base quality data are lacking; no much larger clone is found one base away.

This sequence was found in an adult with an advanced solid tumor such as melanoma, head and neck, liver or kidney cancer. Sample: CD4+ or CD8+ T cells sorted from blood, taken in a trial of the OX40 agonist ivuxolimab. The chain is made from TRBV6-1 and TRBJ1-3; the D gene cannot be named for sure. The sequenced DNA is TGTGCCAGCAAGGCGGGCTCTGGAAACACCATATATTTT. It encodes CASKAGSGNTIYF.